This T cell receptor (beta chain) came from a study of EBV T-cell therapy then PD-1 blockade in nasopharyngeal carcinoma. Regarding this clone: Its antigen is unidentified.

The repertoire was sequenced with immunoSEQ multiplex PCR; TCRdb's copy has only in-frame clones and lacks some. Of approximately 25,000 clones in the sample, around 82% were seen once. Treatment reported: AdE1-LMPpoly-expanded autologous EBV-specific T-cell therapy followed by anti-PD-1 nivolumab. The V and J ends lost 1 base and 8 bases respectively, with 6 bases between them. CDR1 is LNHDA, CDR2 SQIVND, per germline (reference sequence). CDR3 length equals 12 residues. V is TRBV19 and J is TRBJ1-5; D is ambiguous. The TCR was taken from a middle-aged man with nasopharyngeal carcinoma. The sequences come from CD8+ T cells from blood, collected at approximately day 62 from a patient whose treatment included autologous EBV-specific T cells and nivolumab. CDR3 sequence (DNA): TGTGCCAGTAGTATAGTTAACAAGCCCCAGCATTTT. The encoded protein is CASSIVNKPQHF.